This T cell receptor (beta chain) was captured in a study of T-cell memory formation after mild COVID-19 (dated by TCRdb to about 2021). Describing the broader study: TCR sequence clusters from the two donors were largely donor specific. The cohort was made up of two young adult volunteers, one female and one male, who were previously healthy. In a couple of donors, T-cell clones that expanded and contracted after mild COVID-19 were tracked by sequencing TCRalpha and TCRbeta repertoires over time.

PBMCs were isolated by Ficoll-Paque density gradient centrifugation. Results and caveats for the whole study, not just this receptor: The detection of some responding clones in pre-infection memory suggests that pre-existing cross-reactive memory T cells joined the SARS-CoV-2 response. Balanced CD4/CD8 phenotypes were observed for clones contracting from day 15 to 85, whereas a bias towards CD4+ was observed for a second wave of clones expanding from day 15 to 37. The study included only a couple of mild cases, and larger cohorts that include severe cases with pre-infection samples were judged to be necessary. The second-wave clones that peaked on day 37 were not confirmed to be SARS-CoV-2 specific. Contracting CD4+ clones turned up mainly in the CM and EM memory subsets, whereas EMRA was where CD8+ clones were enriched.

The instrument given in TCRdb is Illumina NovaSeq 6000. TCRalpha and TCRbeta cDNA libraries were built by 5'RACE with constant-segment primers, adding sample barcodes and unique molecular identifiers. RNA was extracted from every sample with Trizol reagent. Library amplification was performed in two PCR steps, and a second sample barcode and Illumina TruSeq adapters were introduced in the second step. The libraries were sequenced on an Illumina NovaSeq using 2 x 150 bp paired-end reads. The original pipeline was this. Reads were demultiplexed and collapsed into UMI-guided consensus sequences with migec v1.2.7. Using mixcr v2.1.11, the UMI consensuses were aligned to TRA and TRB V and J templates and assembled into clonotypes. A clonotype was counted as expanded or contracted only if both edgeR and NoisET called the change significant, with noise models trained on biological replicates. For edgeR calls, the thresholds were a false discovery rate-adjusted p below 0.01 and a log2 fold-change of 1. As an exploratory analysis of dynamics, max-normalized trajectories of the 1000 most abundant clonotypes were examined by PCA with hierarchical clustering. Separately sequenced CD4+ and CD8+ repertoires were used to assign a CD4 or CD8 phenotype to each responding clone. TCRdb reworked the public reads: Q25 trimming with fastp, MiXCR clone assembly, productive beta chains retained. Under each unique CDR3 protein, matching rows form one entry showing the most common genes and DNA. TCRdb's processing, not the authors' own work, is the source of the V and J calls. Recorded for this sample are about 540,000 distinct CDR3 sequences; over 20% of them occurred a single time. The top ten constitute approximately 12% of the sample.

This clonotype occurred a few times. Its antigen remains unidentified. Base qualities were left out, and no much larger clone turns up one base away. Trimming removed 6 bases from V and 1 base from J; the gene matches leave 7 bases unexplained. Measured from the cysteine to the phenylalanine, the CDR3 is 15 residues long. Only the CDR3 DNA is retained, 45 bases long and in frame from the first base. The rearrangement combines TRBV12-3 or TRBV12-4 with TRBJ1-2, with 8 bases aligning to TRBD1. The receptor's source is an adult woman who had mild COVID-19 (a few samples of this study predate the infection). The sample titles of this study are shuffled in the database, so cell type and time point are left out; the donor was told from shared clones. The material sequenced was PBMCs or a T cell subset sorted from them (not recorded which). CDR3 reads: CASRYGTGYNYGYTF. The DNA sequence reads TGTGCCAGCAGGTACGGGACAGGATATAACTATGGCTACACCTTC.